These 27 T cell receptor beta chains were all obtained from the same sample, sequenced in a study of T cells after yellow fever vaccination (dated by TCRdb to about 2019). Library preparation used 5' RACE. The sequencer listed for this sample is Illumina HiSeq 2500. TCRdb reprocessing: public reads trimmed at Q25 with fastp, clones called with MiXCR, in-frame beta chains kept. Every CDR3 protein is listed once, alongside the most common genes and DNA of its rows. Present in this sample are a few hundred thousand distinct CDR3 sequences, 6.2% of which were seen just once. The ten largest clones add up to approximately 16% of the sample. This sample's treatment or condition label indicates: live attenuated yellow fever vaccine strain. The sequencing here drew on PBMCs, taken 5 days after the yellow fever booster vaccination. These receptors all stem from a man aged 25 to 40 who received the YFV17D yellow fever vaccine.

Ten or more counts support this clonotype. Compared with germline, one end of the junction differs, possibly owing to a read error. The chain has TRBV5-6 and TRBJ1-1, with D possibly being TRBD1 (5 bases). The CDR3 is made up of 14 amino acids. Germline V gene lookup returns CDR1 SGHDT and CDR2 YYEEEE. As DNA, the CDR3 is TGTGCCAGCAGCTCATCCAGGGCCCCCGATGAACCTTTCTTT. It specifies CASSSSRAPDEPFF.

There are many counts of this clonotype. The chain carries TRBV11-3 and TRBJ2-1, with 7 nucleotides matching TRBD1. The CDR3 contains 12 residues. Germline V gene sequence: CDR1 SGHNT, CDR2 YENEEA. Losses at the gene ends were 6 bases for V and 8 bases for J; bases not matched to a gene: 4. Written as DNA, the CDR3 is TGTGCCAGCAGGGGACAGTCCGATGAGCAGTTCTTC. Amino acids: CASRGQSDEQFF.

This clonotype was detected ten times or more. This chain links TRBV20-1 with TRBJ2-7; D may be TRBD2 (5 bases). The CDR3 consists of 13 residues. CDR1 DFQATT and CDR2 SNEGSKA come from the germline V gene (reference sequence). V was clipped by 2 bases and J by 6 bases, with 14 bases between them. CDR3 DNA sequence: TGCAGTGCTAGAAGCCACAAAACTAGCGAGCAGTACTTC. Translating it yields CSARSHKTSEQYF.

This clonotype occurred a few times. V gene TRBV5-1 combines with J gene TRBJ1-2; 8 nucleotides line up with TRBD1. V lost 4 bases, J lost 8 bases, and 10 bases stayed unmatched. The CDR3 spans 14 residues. The germline V gene encodes CDR1 SGHRS and CDR2 YFSETQ. The CDR3 bases are TGCGCCAGCAGCGAGGACAGGGAATATCAGGGCTACACCTTC. This codes for CASSEDREYQGYTF.

This clonotype was observed a few times. The gene calls are TRBV7-2 and TRBJ1-4; perhaps TRBD1 as D (6 bases). The germline V gene has CDR1 SGHTA and CDR2 FQGNSA. Trimming left V 4 bases short and J 1 base short, with 10 bases between. This CDR3 region has 15 residues. CDR3: CASSSTGRTNEKLFF. The CDR3 coding sequence is TGTGCCAGCAGCTCAACAGGGCGAACTAATGAAAAACTGTTTTTT. The full variable domain, with the rest looked up from reference TRBV7-2 and TRBJ1-4, is GAGVSQSPSNKVTEKGKDVELRCDPISGHTALYWYRQSLGQGLEFLIYFQGNSAPDKSGLPSDRFSAERTGGSVSTLTIQRTQQEDSAVYLCASSSTGRTNEKLFFGSGTQLSVL.

The chain has TRBV20-1 and TRBJ1-5; no definite D call. Trimming removed 5 bases at V and 1 base at J, with 15 bases between. The CDR3 contains 15 residues. CDR1 and CDR2 (germline): DFQATT, SNEGSKA (reference sequence). DNA of the CDR3: TGCAGTGCTGGAAGAGGTGGGGTCAGCAATCAGCCCCAGCATTTT. Protein sequence: CSAGRGGVSNQPQHF.

This clonotype was observed at least ten times. V is TRBV5-1 and J is TRBJ2-1; no clear D gene. This CDR3 region has 14 residues. The V gene's germline CDR1 is SGHRS and CDR2 YFSETQ. Deletions cut 2 bases from V and 3 bases from J, with 9 bases between. CDR3 sequence (DNA): TGCGCCAGCAGCTTAGGAAGTTTCTACAATGAGCAGTTCTTC. This translates into CASSLGSFYNEQFF. The full variable domain, in which reference TRBV5-1 and TRBJ2-1 provide the parts outside the CDR3, is KAGVTQTPRYLIKTRGQQVTLSCSPISGHRSVSWYQQTPGQGLQFLFEYFSETQRNKGNFPGRFSGRQFSNSRSEMNVSTLELGDSALYLCASSLGSFYNEQFFGPGTRLTVL.

The table lists this clonotype with a few counts. The chain couples TRBV25-1 to TRBJ1-4, with TRBD1 identical over 7 bases. Germline CDR1 reads MGHDK; CDR2 reads SYGVNS. The CDR3 consists of 13 residues. After removal of 6 bases from V and 8 bases from J, the junction contained 6 bases not matched to a gene. For the CDR3, the DNA is TGTGCCAGCAGCAGACAGGGAGAGGAAAAACTGTTTTTT. Encoded protein: CASSRQGEEKLFF.

The chain is built from TRBV20-1 and TRBJ2-2, with a tentative D call TRBD2 (7 bases). This CDR3 contains 14 residues. The V and J ends lost 6 bases and 4 bases respectively, with 15 bases between them. The germline CDR1 and CDR2 sequences are DFQATT and SNEGSKA (reference sequence). The CDR3 DNA reads as TGCAGTGCAAACAGGGAGGGGTTCACCGGGGAGCTGTTTTTT. Its protein product is CSANREGFTGELFF.

This clonotype was counted ten times or more. The rearrangement joins TRBV29-1 to TRBJ1-2; D remains unclear. With 3 bases removed from V and 5 bases from J, the gap between germline ends came to 10 bases. Germline lookup yields CDR1 SQVTM and CDR2 ANQGSEA. The CDR3 length is 12 residues. The CDR3 is CSVDNRLYGYTF. CDR3 nucleotides: TGCAGCGTTGATAACAGACTATATGGCTACACCTTC.

This clonotype turned up a few times. This rearrangement joins TRBV12-3 or TRBV12-4 to TRBJ1-3; D remains unclear. V lost 6 bases to trimming and J lost 0 bases, with 9 bases between them. CDR3 length: 14 residues. In DNA form, the CDR3 reads TGTGCCAGCAGCCAGCAGAGCTCTGGAAACACCATATATTTT. Translation: CASSQQSSGNTIYF.

The J gene is TRBJ2-7, the V gene TRBV4-2, with 11 bases fitting TRBD2. V gave up 0 bases and J gave up 4 bases; unmatched junction bases: 8. The length of the CDR3 is 17 residues. From germline, CDR1 is LGHNA and CDR2 YNFKEQ. The CDR3 DNA reads TGTGCCAGCAGCCAAGATTTCACTAGCGGGAGTGGTTACGAGCAGTACTTC. It is translated as CASSQDFTSGSGYEQYF.

This clonotype showed up many times. J is TRBJ2-7 and V is TRBV28; no clear D. The V gene lost 8 bases and the J gene lost 5 bases, with 7 bases spanning the gap. Germline assignment: CDR1 MDHEN and CDR2 SYDVKM. The CDR3 is 10 amino acids. Here the CDR3 reads CASGLHEQYF. Here the CDR3 DNA reads TGTGCCAGCGGATTGCACGAGCAGTACTTC.

This sequence joins TRBV30 and TRBJ2-7; no clear D gene. Germline V lookup: CDR1 GTSNPN, CDR2 SVGIG (reference sequence). V was trimmed by 8 bases and J by 6 bases, leaving 14 bases between them. CDR3 length equals 11 residues. The CDR3 DNA sequence: TGTGCCGCCCAGGACGGCCTCGAGCAGTACTTC. Its translation: CAAQDGLEQYF.

The chain employs TRBV9 and TRBJ2-3; D is undetermined. Trimming pared 2 bases from V and 0 bases from J, leaving 10 bases between. In germline, CDR1 is SGDLS, CDR2 YYNGEE. There are 15 residues in the CDR3. The CDR3 DNA sequence: TGTGCCAGCAGCGTGGGCCTTGTGAGCACAGATACGCAGTATTTT. Its translation: CASSVGLVSTDTQYF.

This clonotype was picked up many times. The chain has TRBV4-3 and TRBJ2-7, with 9 bases aligning to TRBD1. Germline V gene lookup returns CDR1 LGHNA and CDR2 YSLEER. The CDR3 runs 15 residues. Losses at the gene ends were 0 bases for V and 6 bases for J; bases not matched to a gene: 6. CDR3 coding DNA: TGCGCCAGCAGCCAAGACGGGACAGGGTCGAGCGAGCAGTACTTC. This encodes CASSQDGTGSSEQYF.

This clonotype was seen a few times. The V call is TRBV7-2, the J call TRBJ2-7, with D possibly being TRBD2 (8 bases). This CDR3 is 16 amino acids long. Per the germline V gene, CDR1 is SGHTA and CDR2 is FQGNSA. The V end lost 1 base, the J end lost 5 bases, and 18 bases lay between the germline ends. The CDR3: CASSLDSGGLENEQYF. CDR3 coding DNA: TGTGCCAGCAGCTTAGACTCAGGGGGACTAGAGAACGAGCAGTACTTC.

This clonotype appeared a few times. The chain carries TRBV10-3 and TRBJ1-2, with 7 bases identical to TRBD1. CDR1 is ENHRY, CDR2 SYGVKD, per germline. Trimming cost V 9 bases and J 7 bases; bases outside gene matches: 5. The CDR3 covers 11 residues. This CDR3 reads CAIRDRGGYTF. Written as DNA, the CDR3 is TGTGCCATTCGGGACAGAGGTGGCTACACCTTC.

The chain employs TRBV7-2 and TRBJ2-7; D ambiguous. CDR1 is SGHTA, CDR2 FQGNSA, per germline. Trimming removed 2 bases from V and 0 bases from J, with 11 bases in between. This CDR3 spans 15 amino acids. The CDR3 DNA reads as TGTGCCAGCAGCTTATTTCGCGACTTCTCCTACGAGCAGTACTTC. Its translation: CASSLFRDFSYEQYF.

The sample holds many counts of this clonotype. This chain connects TRBV5-1 to TRBJ2-3; D remains unclear. CDR1 SGHRS and CDR2 YFSETQ come from the germline V gene. CDR3 length: 14 residues. V was clipped by 0 bases and J by 2 bases, with 7 bases between them. CDR3 sequence: CASSLGKDTDTQYF. CDR3 DNA: TGCGCCAGCAGCTTGGGAAAAGACACAGATACGCAGTATTTT.

The genes are TRBV27 and TRBJ1-5, with 9 positions matching TRBD1. This CDR3 is 14 amino acids long. V lost 3 bases to trimming and J lost 6 bases; unmatched junction nucleotides: 3. Germline CDR1 is MNHEY and CDR2 is SMNVEV (reference sequence). This CDR3 is CASSLRTGAQPQHF. The DNA for the CDR3 is TGTGCCAGCAGTTTGAGGACAGGGGCTCAGCCCCAGCATTTT.

The V call is TRBV7-2, the J call TRBJ1-2; maybe TRBD1 (6 bases). Deletions cut 0 bases from V and 8 bases from J, with 19 bases between. This CDR3 region has 16 residues. CDR1 SGHTA and CDR2 FQGNSA come from the germline V gene. The CDR3 sequence is CASSLAISRGFGGYTF. The CDR3, as DNA: TGTGCCAGCAGCTTAGCCATATCCAGGGGATTTGGGGGCTACACCTTC.

This clonotype has only a few counts. The chain recombines TRBV30 with TRBJ2-1; tentative D call: TRBD2 (5 bases). Trimming shortened V by 0 bases and J by 10 bases, and 13 bases separated the two germline ends. This CDR3 has 13 residues. The V gene's germline CDR1 is GTSNPN and CDR2 SVGIG (reference sequence). As DNA, the CDR3 is TGTGCCTGGAGTGTACCTCCGTCGGGGGAGCAGTTCTTC. It is translated as CAWSVPPSGEQFF.

The chain combines TRBV20-1 with TRBJ1-2; TRBD1 might be the D (6 bases). The CDR3 is made up of 14 amino acids. Germline V gene data show CDR1 as DFQATT and CDR2 as SNEGSKA (reference sequence). The germline V and J ends were trimmed by 0 bases and 5 bases, with 13 bases remaining between them. The CDR3 loop is CSARDPGQTYGYTF. The CDR3 DNA sequence: TGCAGTGCTAGAGATCCAGGACAGACGTATGGCTACACCTTC.

This sequence joins TRBV6-2 or TRBV6-3 and TRBJ2-7; no clear D. CDR1 and CDR2 (germline): MNHEY, SVGEGT. The CDR3 is made up of 14 amino acids. Trimming removed 3 bases from V and 3 bases from J, with 12 bases in between. The CDR3 DNA sequence: TGTGCCAGCAGTTATCTAGGCCCCATCTACGAGCAGTACTTC. Amino acid sequence: CASSYLGPIYEQYF.

This clonotype was seen ten or more times. This sequence joins TRBV29-1 and TRBJ2-1; 8 positions match TRBD2. Germline assignment: CDR1 SQVTM and CDR2 ANQGSEA. J lost 9 bases, V lost 4 bases, and 8 bases had no gene match. The CDR3 consists of 13 residues. CDR3: CSVVVGGAPEQFF. The CDR3 DNA is TGCAGCGTTGTGGTCGGGGGGGCCCCTGAGCAGTTCTTC.

This clonotype was counted many times. This chain joins TRBV29-1 and TRBJ2-3; possibly TRBD1 for D (5 bases). V lost 8 bases, J lost 5 bases, and 14 bases lay in between. The CDR3 loop spans 12 amino acids. Germline V lookup: CDR1 SQVTM, CDR2 ANQGSEA. The CDR3 region has the DNA TGCAGCTTTGCCTTCCAGGGAGATACGCAGTATTTT. Translating it yields CSFAFQGDTQYF.